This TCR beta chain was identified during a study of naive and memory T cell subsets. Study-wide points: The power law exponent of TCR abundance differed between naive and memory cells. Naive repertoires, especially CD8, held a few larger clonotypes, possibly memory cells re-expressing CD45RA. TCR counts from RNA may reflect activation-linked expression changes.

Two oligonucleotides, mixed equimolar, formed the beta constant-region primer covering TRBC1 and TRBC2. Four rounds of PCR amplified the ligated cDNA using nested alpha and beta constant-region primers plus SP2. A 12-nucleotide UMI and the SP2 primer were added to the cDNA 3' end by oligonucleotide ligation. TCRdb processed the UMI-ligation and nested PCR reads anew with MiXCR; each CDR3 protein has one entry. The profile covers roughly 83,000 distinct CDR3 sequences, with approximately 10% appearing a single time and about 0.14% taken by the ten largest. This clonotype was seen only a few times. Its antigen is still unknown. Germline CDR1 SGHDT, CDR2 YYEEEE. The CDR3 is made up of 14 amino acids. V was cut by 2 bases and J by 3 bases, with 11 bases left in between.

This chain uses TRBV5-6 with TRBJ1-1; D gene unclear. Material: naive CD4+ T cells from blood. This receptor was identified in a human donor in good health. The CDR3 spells CASSFAAGDTEAFF. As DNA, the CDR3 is TGTGCCAGCAGCTTTGCCGCGGGAGACACTGAAGCTTTCTTT.